Included here is one T cell receptor beta chain sequence, with context. Its specificity is unknown. Trimming at V came to 3 bases and at J to 7 bases, leaving 6 bases not matched to a gene. The CDR3 covers 15 residues. The germline CDR1 and CDR2 sequences are LGHNA and YSLEER. This sample was taken from a study of shared clonotypes between healthy human individuals. Study-level findings and limits: In general, naive subsets displayed greater estimated richness than memory subsets did.

Data came from immunoSEQ multiplex PCR; TCRdb stores just in-frame clones and leaves some out. There are 2.3 million or so clones in the sample; 85% to 95% occur only once, and 0.3% to 0.4% lies in the top ten. Each donor was a Caucasian adult residing in Nashville, Tennessee. V and J are TRBV4-3 and TRBJ2-1; TRBD1 agrees at 10 bases. This clonotype was obtained from a man younger than 30 in good health. Some clones in this sample may be carry-over from other donors' samples. Source material: naive CD4+ T cells from PBMCs. Subset specified: CD45RA+ positively selected. CDR3 bases: TGCGCCAGCAGCCAGTACGGACAGGGGGGGAATGAGCAGTTCTTC. The encoded protein is CASSQYGQGGNEQFF.